This is a list of T cell receptor beta chains from one sample in a study of T cell responses to AZD1222 COVID-19 vaccine. Assay used: immunoSEQ multiplex PCR; TCRdb lists only in-frame clones, some missing. The sample has 60,000 to 100,000 clones, about 85% seen once. The sample was peripheral blood, taken on day 0 of AZD1222 vaccination. Receptors originate from an adult in good health. Each CDR3 is given with its conserved first and last residue. The order of the fields is CDR3 protein, V gene, J gene.

cdr3_aa: CASASPVGRDEQFF
v_call: TRBV11-3
j_call: TRBJ2-1

cdr3_aa: CAWSGGSGAAYNEQFF
v_call: TRBV30
j_call: TRBJ2-1

cdr3_aa: CASSSQGRMNTEAFF
v_call: TRBV5-1
j_call: TRBJ1-1

cdr3_aa: CATSAPRVAVPNNEQFF
v_call: TRBV24-1
j_call: TRBJ2-1

cdr3_aa: CASSLGQANTEAFF
v_call: TRBV28
j_call: TRBJ1-1

cdr3_aa: CAWEGQGRNTIYF
v_call: TRBV30
j_call: TRBJ1-3

cdr3_aa: CASRRETGTGYEQYF
v_call: TRBV27
j_call: TRBJ2-7

cdr3_aa: CSVEGRGRTTGRYNEQFF
v_call: TRBV29-1
j_call: TRBJ2-1

cdr3_aa: CASSSRTGAFVSGELFF
v_call: TRBV5-4
j_call: TRBJ2-2

cdr3_aa: CASSQDARGGEKLFF
v_call: TRBV3-1/TRBV3-2
j_call: TRBJ1-4

cdr3_aa: CASRDERAPTF
v_call: TRBV28
j_call: TRBJ1-2

cdr3_aa: CASSPPEGEYQPQHF
v_call: TRBV28
j_call: TRBJ1-5

cdr3_aa: CASSPSGARIGNTIYF
v_call: TRBV18
j_call: TRBJ1-3

cdr3_aa: CASSSAGTTPNEQFF
v_call: TRBV7-2
j_call: TRBJ2-1

cdr3_aa: CAGTGTVNTEAFF
v_call: TRBV11-2
j_call: TRBJ1-1

cdr3_aa: CASSNPSGTGNYGYTF
v_call: TRBV19
j_call: TRBJ1-2

cdr3_aa: CASSWGLRYTDTQYF
v_call: TRBV6-2/TRBV6-3
j_call: TRBJ2-3

cdr3_aa: CASSDRGVTEAFF
v_call: TRBV7-2
j_call: TRBJ1-1

cdr3_aa: CASSLQREGETQYF
v_call: TRBV5-1
j_call: TRBJ2-5

cdr3_aa: CASSPSKETQYF
v_call: TRBV6-5
j_call: TRBJ2-5

cdr3_aa: CASSPRSGIYTDTQYF
v_call: TRBV18
j_call: TRBJ2-3

cdr3_aa: CATISGRLAGAFGTDTQYF
v_call: TRBV15
j_call: TRBJ2-3

cdr3_aa: CASSPLGGRNGYTF
v_call: TRBV6-2/TRBV6-3
j_call: TRBJ1-2

cdr3_aa: CAWGDPLNTEAFF
v_call: TRBV30
j_call: TRBJ1-1

cdr3_aa: CASSYRVRGSGEKNEQYF
v_call: TRBV6-2/TRBV6-3
j_call: TRBJ2-7

cdr3_aa: CANPSGRFTDTQYF
v_call: TRBV24-1
j_call: TRBJ2-3

cdr3_aa: CASSLGGDYGYTF
v_call: TRBV27
j_call: TRBJ1-2

cdr3_aa: CASRGGTGYNEQYF
v_call: TRBV28
j_call: TRBJ2-7

cdr3_aa: CASSLSVSGYTF
v_call: TRBV28
j_call: TRBJ1-2

cdr3_aa: CASSPLVVGYTF
v_call: TRBV5-5
j_call: TRBJ1-2

cdr3_aa: CASSLRDQPQHF
v_call: TRBV28
j_call: TRBJ1-5

cdr3_aa: CASSFSGNTGELFF
v_call: TRBV7-2
j_call: TRBJ2-2

cdr3_aa: CASRDPREQYF
v_call: TRBV25-1
j_call: TRBJ2-7

cdr3_aa: CASSRGQSSGNTIYF
v_call: TRBV6-5
j_call: TRBJ1-3

cdr3_aa: CASGTGTAPYEQYF
v_call: TRBV19
j_call: TRBJ2-7

cdr3_aa: CASRGTADSYEQYF
v_call: TRBV7-2
j_call: TRBJ2-7

cdr3_aa: CASSLDPGRNNEKLFF
v_call: TRBV7-2
j_call: TRBJ1-4

cdr3_aa: CASSPAGPPNEQFF
v_call: TRBV7-9
j_call: TRBJ2-1

cdr3_aa: CASRQRLAGAPYNEQFF
v_call: TRBV7-9
j_call: TRBJ2-1

cdr3_aa: CASSPGEREAQHF
v_call: TRBV18
j_call: TRBJ1-5

cdr3_aa: CASTGQESYEQYF
v_call: TRBV27
j_call: TRBJ2-7

cdr3_aa: CASSESPGRDTQYF
v_call: TRBV6-1
j_call: TRBJ2-3

cdr3_aa: CASSLTYGTGYGYTF
v_call: TRBV27
j_call: TRBJ1-2

cdr3_aa: CASSVGAGGRYEQYF
v_call: TRBV11-2
j_call: TRBJ2-7

cdr3_aa: CASSPSGRAGELFF
v_call: TRBV11-2
j_call: TRBJ2-2

cdr3_aa: CASSFLSQAHQPQHF
v_call: TRBV5-6
j_call: TRBJ1-5

cdr3_aa: CASSPQGQGGSYEQYF
v_call: TRBV18
j_call: TRBJ2-7

cdr3_aa: CSVGSGFMNTEAFF
v_call: TRBV29-1
j_call: TRBJ1-1

cdr3_aa: CASSLRGAYEQYF
v_call: TRBV12-3/TRBV12-4
j_call: TRBJ2-7

cdr3_aa: CASSDGGRSNEQFF
v_call: TRBV10-1
j_call: TRBJ2-1

cdr3_aa: CASAQTSPEQFF
v_call: TRBV10-1
j_call: TRBJ2-1

cdr3_aa: CASSFNDGTKNYGYTF
v_call: TRBV7-9
j_call: TRBJ1-2

cdr3_aa: CASSAGTDQETQYF
v_call: TRBV5-1
j_call: TRBJ2-5

cdr3_aa: CASSQFIGGEETQYF
v_call: TRBV16
j_call: TRBJ2-5